This T cell receptor beta chain appears in the sequencing data of a study of OX40 agonist ivuxolimab in advanced cancers. Study-level background: Intravenous ivuxolimab at 0.01 to 10 mg/kg was given to patients every 2 weeks. Study-level findings and limits: CD4+ and CD8+ blood T cells expanded clonally by week 6 at 0.1 to 3.0 mg/kg.

People who had autoimmune disease history or systemic immunosuppression were excluded. Peripheral blood came from all dose cohorts at three timepoints. Regarding this clone: The target antigen is unknown.

The germline V gene encodes CDR1 SNHLY and CDR2 FYNNEI. There are 14 residues in the CDR3. The V end lost 4 bases, the J end lost 0 bases, and 8 bases lay between the germline ends. Sequencing used immunoSEQ multiplex PCR; TCRdb keeps in-frame clones, though not all of them. This repertoire shows around 50,000 clones, over 70% found once; its top ten account for about 3.3%. The chain links TRBV2 to TRBJ2-3; D perhaps matches TRBD1 (6 bases). The origin of this receptor is an adult with an advanced solid tumor such as melanoma, head and neck, liver or kidney cancer. The sequencing used CD4+ or CD8+ T cells sorted from blood, collected in a trial of the OX40 agonist ivuxolimab. CDR3 region: CASSVTGSTDTQYF. CDR3 DNA: TGTGCCAGCAGTGTCACAGGGAGCACAGATACGCAGTATTTT.